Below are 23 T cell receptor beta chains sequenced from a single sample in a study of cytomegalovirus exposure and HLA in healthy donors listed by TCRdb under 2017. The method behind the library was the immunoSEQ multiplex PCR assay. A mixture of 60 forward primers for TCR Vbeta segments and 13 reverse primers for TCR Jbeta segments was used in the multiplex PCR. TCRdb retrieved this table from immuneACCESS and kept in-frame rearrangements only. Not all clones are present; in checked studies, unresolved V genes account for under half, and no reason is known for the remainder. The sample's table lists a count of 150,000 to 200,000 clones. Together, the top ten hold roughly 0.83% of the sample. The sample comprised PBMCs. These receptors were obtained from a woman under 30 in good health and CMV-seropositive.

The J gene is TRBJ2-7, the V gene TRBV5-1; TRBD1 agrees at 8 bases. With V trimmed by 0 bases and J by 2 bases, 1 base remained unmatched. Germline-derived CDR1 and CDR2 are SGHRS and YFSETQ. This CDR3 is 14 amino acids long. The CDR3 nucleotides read TGCGCCAGCAGCTTGGCACAGGGGGCCTACGAGCAGTACTTC. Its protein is CASSLAQGAYEQYF.

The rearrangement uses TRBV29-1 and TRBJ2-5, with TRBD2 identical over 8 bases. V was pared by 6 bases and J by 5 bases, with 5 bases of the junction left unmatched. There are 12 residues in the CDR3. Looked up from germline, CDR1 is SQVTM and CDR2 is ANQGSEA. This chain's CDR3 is CSVTGGAETQYF. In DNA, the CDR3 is TGCAGCGTAACCGGGGGGGCGGAGACCCAGTACTTC.

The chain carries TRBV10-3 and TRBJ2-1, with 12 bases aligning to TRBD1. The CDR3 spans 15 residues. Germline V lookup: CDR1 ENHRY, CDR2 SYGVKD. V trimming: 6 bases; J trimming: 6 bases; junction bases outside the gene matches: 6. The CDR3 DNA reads TGTGCCATCAGCACCGGGACAGGGGGCCCCAATGAGCAGTTCTTC. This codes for CAISTGTGGPNEQFF.

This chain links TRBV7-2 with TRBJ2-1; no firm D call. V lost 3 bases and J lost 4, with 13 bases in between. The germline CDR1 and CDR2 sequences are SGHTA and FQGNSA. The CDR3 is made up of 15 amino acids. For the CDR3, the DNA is TGTGCCAGCAGCTTGGCCCTAGTGGGTTACAATGAGCAGTTCTTC. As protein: CASSLALVGYNEQFF.

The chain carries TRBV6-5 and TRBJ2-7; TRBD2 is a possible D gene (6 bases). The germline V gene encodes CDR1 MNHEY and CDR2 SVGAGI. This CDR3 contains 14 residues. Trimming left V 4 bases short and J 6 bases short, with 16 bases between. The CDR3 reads CASSLGGHYGEQYF. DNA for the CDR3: TGTGCCAGCAGTTTGGGAGGCCATTATGGCGAGCAGTACTTC.

CDR3 DNA sequence: TGTGCCAGCAGCTCGACCAGCCACGCGGATTCACCCCTCCACTTT. The encoded protein is CASSSTSHADSPLHF. This chain uses TRBV11-1 with TRBJ1-6, with no clear D. From germline, CDR1 is SGHAT and CDR2 FQDESV (reference sequence). The V end lost 4 bases, the J end lost 8 bases, and 15 bases lay between the germline ends. CDR3 length equals 15 residues.

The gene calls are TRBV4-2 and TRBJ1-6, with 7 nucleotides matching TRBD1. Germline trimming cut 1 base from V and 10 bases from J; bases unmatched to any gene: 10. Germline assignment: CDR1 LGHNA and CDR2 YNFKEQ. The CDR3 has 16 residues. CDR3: CASSQASDREESPLHF. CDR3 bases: TGTGCCAGCAGCCAAGCCTCCGACAGGGAGGAATCACCCCTCCACTTT.

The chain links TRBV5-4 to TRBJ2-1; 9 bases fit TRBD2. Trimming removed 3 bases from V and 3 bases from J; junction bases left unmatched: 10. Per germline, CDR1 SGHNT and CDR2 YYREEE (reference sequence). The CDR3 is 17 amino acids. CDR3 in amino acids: CASSWGRGAGGYNEQFF. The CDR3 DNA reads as TGTGCCAGCAGCTGGGGGAGGGGAGCGGGAGGCTACAATGAGCAGTTCTTC.

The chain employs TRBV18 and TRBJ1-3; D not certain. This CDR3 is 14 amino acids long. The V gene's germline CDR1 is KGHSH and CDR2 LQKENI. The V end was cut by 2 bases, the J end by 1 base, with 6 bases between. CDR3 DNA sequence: TGTGCCAGCTCACCAGGAGGATCTGGAAACACCATATATTTT. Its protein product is CASSPGGSGNTIYF.

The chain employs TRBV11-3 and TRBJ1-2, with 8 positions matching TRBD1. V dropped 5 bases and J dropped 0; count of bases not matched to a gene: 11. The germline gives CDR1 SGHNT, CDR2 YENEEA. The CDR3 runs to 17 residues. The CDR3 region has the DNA TGTGCCAGCAGCCAGGCGGGCAGGGGGCGAGCTAACTATGGCTACACCTTC. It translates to CASSQAGRGRANYGYTF.

CDR3 in amino acids: CSVPSSGREGYEQYF. The DNA for the CDR3 is TGCAGCGTCCCATCTAGCGGGAGAGAGGGTTACGAGCAGTACTTC. The J gene is TRBJ2-7, the V gene TRBV29-1; 10 positions match TRBD2. Per the germline V gene, CDR1 is SQVTM and CDR2 is ANQGSEA. The trim removed 6 bases at V and 4 bases at J, leaving 12 bases unmatched. CDR3 length: 15 residues.

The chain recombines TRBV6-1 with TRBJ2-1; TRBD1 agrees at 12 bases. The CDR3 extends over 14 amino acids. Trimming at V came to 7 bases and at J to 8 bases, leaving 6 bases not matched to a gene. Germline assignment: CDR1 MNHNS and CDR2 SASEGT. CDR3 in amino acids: CASNNRDRGHEQFF. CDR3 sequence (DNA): TGTGCCAGCAACAACCGGGACAGGGGGCATGAGCAGTTCTTC.

CDR3 loop: CASSQDPQGSVYNEQFF. In DNA, the CDR3 is TGCGCCAGCAGCCAAGATCCACAGGGAAGTGTGTACAATGAGCAGTTCTTC. V and J are TRBV4-3 and TRBJ2-1; tentatively, D is TRBD1 (6 bases). CDR1 and CDR2 (germline): LGHNA, YSLEER. The CDR3 extends over 17 amino acids. Trimming cost V 0 bases and J 4 bases, with 16 bases left between them.

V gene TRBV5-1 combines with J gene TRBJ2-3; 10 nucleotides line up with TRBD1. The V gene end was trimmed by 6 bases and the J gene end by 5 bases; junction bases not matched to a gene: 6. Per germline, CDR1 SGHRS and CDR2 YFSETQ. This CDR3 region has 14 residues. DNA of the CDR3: TGCGCCAGCAAGAGGACAGGGGGATTAGATACGCAGTATTTT. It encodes CASKRTGGLDTQYF.

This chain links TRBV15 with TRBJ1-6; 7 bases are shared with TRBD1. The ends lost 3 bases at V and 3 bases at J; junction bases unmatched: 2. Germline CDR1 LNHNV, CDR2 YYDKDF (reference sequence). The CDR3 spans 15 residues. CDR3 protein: CATSSAGGYNSPLHF. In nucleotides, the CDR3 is TGTGCCACCAGCAGTGCAGGGGGCTATAATTCACCCCTCCACTTT.

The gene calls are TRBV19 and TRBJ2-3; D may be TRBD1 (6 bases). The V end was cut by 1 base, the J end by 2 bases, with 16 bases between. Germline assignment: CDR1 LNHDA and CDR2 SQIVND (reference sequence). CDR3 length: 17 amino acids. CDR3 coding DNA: TGTGCCAGTAGTATAGGTAGACAGGCCAGTGTCACAGATACGCAGTATTTT. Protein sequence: CASSIGRQASVTDTQYF.

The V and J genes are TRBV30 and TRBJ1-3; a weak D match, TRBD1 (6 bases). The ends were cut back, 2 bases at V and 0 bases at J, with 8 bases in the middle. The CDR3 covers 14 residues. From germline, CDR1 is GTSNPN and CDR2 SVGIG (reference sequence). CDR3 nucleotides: TGTGCCTGGAGTAGGGGGAACTCTGGAAACACCATATATTTT. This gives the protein CAWSRGNSGNTIYF. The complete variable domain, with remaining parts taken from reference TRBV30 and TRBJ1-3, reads SQTIHQWPATLVQPVGSPLSLECTVEGTSNPNLYWYRQAAGRGLQLLFYSVGIGQISSEVPQNLSASRPQDRQFILSSKKLLLSDSGFYLCAWSRGNSGNTIYFGEGSWLTVV.

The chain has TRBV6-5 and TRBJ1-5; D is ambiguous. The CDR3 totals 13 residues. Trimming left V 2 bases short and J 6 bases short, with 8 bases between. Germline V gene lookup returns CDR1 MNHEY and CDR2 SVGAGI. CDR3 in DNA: TGTGCCAGCAGTTACGGCGAGGGTCAGCCCCAGCATTTT. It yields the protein CASSYGEGQPQHF.

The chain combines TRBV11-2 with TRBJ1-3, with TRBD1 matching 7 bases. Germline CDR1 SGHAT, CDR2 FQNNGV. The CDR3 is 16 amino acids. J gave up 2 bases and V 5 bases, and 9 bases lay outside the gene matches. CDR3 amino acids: CASSLTPGTAGNTIYF. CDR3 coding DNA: TGTGCCAGCAGCCTCACCCCCGGGACAGCTGGAAACACCATATATTTT.

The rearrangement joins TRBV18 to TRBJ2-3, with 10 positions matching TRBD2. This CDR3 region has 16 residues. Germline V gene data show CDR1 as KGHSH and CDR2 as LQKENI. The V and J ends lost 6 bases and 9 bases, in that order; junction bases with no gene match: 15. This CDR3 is CASSVSPASGGATQYF. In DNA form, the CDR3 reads TGTGCCAGCTCGGTTTCCCCCGCTAGCGGGGGAGCCACGCAGTATTTT. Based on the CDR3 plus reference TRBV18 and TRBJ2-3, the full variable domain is NAGVMQNPRHLVRRRGQEARLRCSPMKGHSHVYWYRQLPEEGLKFMVYLQKENIIDESGMPKERFSAEFPKEGPSILRIQQVVRGDSAAYFCASSVSPASGGATQYFGPGTRLTVL.

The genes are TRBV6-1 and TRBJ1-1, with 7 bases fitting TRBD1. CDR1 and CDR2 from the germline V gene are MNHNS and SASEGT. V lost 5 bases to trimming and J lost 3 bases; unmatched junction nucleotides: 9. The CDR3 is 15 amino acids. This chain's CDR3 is CASSTKGRGDTEAFF. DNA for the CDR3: TGTGCCAGCAGTACCAAGGGCAGGGGGGACACTGAAGCTTTCTTT.

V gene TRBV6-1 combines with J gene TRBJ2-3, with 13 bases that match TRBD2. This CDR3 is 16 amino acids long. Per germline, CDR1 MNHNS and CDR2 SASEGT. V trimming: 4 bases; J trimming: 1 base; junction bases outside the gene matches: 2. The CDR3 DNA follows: TGTGCCAGCAGTGGGGGGACTAGCGGGGGCACAGATACGCAGTATTTT. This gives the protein CASSGGTSGGTDTQYF.

The CDR3 sequence: CASSLAGNTGELFF. The CDR3 DNA reads as TGTGCCAGCAGCCTAGCGGGAAACACCGGGGAGCTGTTTTTT. This chain links TRBV5-6 with TRBJ2-2, with TRBD2 matching 9 bases. The V gene end was trimmed by 4 bases and the J gene end by 2 bases; junction bases not matched to a gene: 0. The germline CDR1 and CDR2 sequences are SGHDT and YYEEEE. This CDR3 region has 14 residues.